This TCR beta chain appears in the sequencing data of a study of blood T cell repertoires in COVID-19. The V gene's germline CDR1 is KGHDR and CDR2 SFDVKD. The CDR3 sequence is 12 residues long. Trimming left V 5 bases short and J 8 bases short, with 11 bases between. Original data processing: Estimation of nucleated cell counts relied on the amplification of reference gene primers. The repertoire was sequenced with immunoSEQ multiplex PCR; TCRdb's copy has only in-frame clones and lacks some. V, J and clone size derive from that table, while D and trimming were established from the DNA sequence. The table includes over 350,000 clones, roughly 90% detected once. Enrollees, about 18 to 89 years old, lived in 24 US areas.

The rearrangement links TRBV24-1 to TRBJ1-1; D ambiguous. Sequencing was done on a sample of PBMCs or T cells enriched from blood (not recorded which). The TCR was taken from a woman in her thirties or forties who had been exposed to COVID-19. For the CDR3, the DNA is TGTGCCACCAGTGGGGCTTCAACCGAAGCTTTCTTT. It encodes CATSGASTEAFF.